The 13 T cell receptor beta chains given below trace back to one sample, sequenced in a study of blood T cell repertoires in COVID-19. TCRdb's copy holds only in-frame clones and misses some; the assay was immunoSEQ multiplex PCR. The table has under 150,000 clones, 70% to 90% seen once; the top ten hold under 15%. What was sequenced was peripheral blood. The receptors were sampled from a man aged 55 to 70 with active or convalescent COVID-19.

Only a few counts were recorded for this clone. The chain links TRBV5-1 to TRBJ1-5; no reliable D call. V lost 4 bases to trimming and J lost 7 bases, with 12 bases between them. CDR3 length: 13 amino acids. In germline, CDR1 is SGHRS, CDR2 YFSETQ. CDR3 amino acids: CASSPDAGQPQHF. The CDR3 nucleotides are TGCGCCAGCAGCCCGGACGCGGGGCAGCCCCAGCATTTT.

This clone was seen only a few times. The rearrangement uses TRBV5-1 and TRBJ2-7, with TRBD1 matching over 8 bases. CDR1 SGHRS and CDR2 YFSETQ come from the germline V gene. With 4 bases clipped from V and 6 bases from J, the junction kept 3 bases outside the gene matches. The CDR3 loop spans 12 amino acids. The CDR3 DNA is TGCGCCAGCAGCCGGGACAGGCGCGAGCAGTACTTC. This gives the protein CASSRDRREQYF.

CDR3 region: CASCGLVLGNEQFF. In DNA form, the CDR3 reads TGTGCCAGCTGTGGACTTGTCCTAGGAAATGAGCAGTTCTTC. V is TRBV7-8 and J is TRBJ2-1; a weak D match, TRBD2 (5 bases). The CDR3 runs 14 residues. Germline V gene lookup returns CDR1 SGHVS and CDR2 FQNEAQ. V was trimmed by 8 bases and J by 7 bases, leaving 18 bases between them.

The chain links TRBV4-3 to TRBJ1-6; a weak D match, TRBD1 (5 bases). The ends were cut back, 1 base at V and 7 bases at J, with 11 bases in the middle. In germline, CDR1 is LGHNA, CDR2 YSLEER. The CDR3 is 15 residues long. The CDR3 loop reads CASSQGLAGNSPLHF. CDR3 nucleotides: TGCGCCAGCAGCCAAGGATTAGCAGGGAATTCACCCCTCCACTTT.

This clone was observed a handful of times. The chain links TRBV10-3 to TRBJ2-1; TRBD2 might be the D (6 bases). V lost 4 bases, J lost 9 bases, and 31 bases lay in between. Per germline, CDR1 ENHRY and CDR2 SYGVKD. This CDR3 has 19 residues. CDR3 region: CAISGDPGVSGGGVSEQFF. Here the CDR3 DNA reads TGTGCCATCAGTGGGGACCCGGGGGTAAGCGGAGGCGGCGTAAGTGAGCAGTTCTTC.

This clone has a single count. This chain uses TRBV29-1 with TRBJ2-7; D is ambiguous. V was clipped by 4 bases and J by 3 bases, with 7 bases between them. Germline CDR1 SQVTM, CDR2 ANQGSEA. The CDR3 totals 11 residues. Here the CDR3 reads CSVVADYEQYF. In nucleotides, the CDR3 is TGCAGCGTTGTTGCGGACTACGAGCAGTACTTC.

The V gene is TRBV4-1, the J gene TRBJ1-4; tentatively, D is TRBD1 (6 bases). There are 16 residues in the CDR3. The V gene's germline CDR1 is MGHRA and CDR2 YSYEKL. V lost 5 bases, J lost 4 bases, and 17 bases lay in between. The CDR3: CASSGMGGGINEKLFF. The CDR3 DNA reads TGCGCCAGCAGCGGGATGGGGGGGGGCATTAATGAAAAACTGTTTTTT.

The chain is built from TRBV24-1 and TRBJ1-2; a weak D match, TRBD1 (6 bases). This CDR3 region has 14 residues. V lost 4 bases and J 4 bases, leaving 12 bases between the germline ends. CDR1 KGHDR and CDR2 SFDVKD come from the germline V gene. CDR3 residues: CATSDPTGFYGYTF. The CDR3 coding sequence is TGTGCCACCAGTGACCCGACAGGTTTCTATGGCTACACCTTC.

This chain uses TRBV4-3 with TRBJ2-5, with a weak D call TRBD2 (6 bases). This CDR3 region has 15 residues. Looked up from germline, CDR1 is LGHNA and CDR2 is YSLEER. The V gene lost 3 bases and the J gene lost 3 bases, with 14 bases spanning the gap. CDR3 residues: CASSQEARREETQYF. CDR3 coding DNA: TGCGCCAGCAGCCAGGAGGCACGGAGGGAAGAGACCCAGTACTTC.

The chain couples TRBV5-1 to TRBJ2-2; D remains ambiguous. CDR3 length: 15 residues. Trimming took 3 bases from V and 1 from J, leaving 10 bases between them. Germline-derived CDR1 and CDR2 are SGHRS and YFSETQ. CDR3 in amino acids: CASSSGSLNTGELFF. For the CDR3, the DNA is TGCGCCAGCAGCTCGGGTTCCTTGAACACCGGGGAGCTGTTTTTT.

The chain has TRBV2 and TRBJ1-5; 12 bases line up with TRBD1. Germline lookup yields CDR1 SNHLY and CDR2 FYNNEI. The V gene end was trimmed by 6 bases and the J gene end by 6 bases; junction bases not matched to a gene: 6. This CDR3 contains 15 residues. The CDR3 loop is CASSPGTGGSQPQHF. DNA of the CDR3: TGTGCCAGCAGCCCCGGGACAGGGGGCAGTCAGCCCCAGCATTTT.

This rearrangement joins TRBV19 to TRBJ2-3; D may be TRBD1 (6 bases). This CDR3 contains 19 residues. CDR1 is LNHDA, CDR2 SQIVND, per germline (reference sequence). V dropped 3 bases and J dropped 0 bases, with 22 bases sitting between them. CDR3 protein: CASSIRGRNNPSSTDTQYF. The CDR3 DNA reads TGTGCCAGTAGTATCAGGGGACGGAACAATCCTTCTAGCACAGATACGCAGTATTTT.

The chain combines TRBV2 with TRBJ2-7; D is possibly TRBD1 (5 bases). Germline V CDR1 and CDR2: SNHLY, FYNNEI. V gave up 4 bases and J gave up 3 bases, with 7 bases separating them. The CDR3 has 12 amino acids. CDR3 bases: TGTGCCAGCAGTGGGCAGGGCTACGAGCAGTACTTC. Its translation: CASSGQGYEQYF.